This T cell receptor (beta chain) was profiled in a study of shared clonotypes between healthy human individuals. The repertoire was sequenced with immunoSEQ multiplex PCR; TCRdb's copy has only in-frame clones and lacks some. The table includes about 2.3 million clones, approximately 93% detected once. Findings and caveats of the study: Shared clonotypes across all four donors exceeded non-shared ones in generation probability.

This clone was found once. What it recognizes is unknown. The germline CDR1 and CDR2 sequences are MGHRA and YSYEKL. This CDR3 comprises 18 residues. Deletions cut 4 bases from V and 2 bases from J, with 23 bases between. Nashville, Tennessee was home to all donors, who were Caucasian adults. The chain employs TRBV4-1 and TRBJ2-5; either TRBD1 or TRBD2 may supply D (5 bases each). This receptor was obtained from a man between 18 and 35 years old in good health. Some clones in this sample may be carry-over from other donors' samples. Sequenced: naive CD4+ T cells from PBMCs. Indicated subset: CD45RA+ positively selected. The chain's CDR3 is CASSRISPGPGWQETQYF. As DNA, the CDR3 is TGCGCCAGCAGCCGCATCTCCCCGGGGCCCGGTTGGCAAGAGACCCAGTACTTC.